This T cell receptor beta chain emerged from a study of T cell responses to AZD1222 COVID-19 vaccine (dated by TCRdb to the early 2020s). About the study as a whole: AZD1222 recipients whose second dose came at about 4 weeks and those whose second dose came at about 12 weeks were combined into one group, since spike-specific TCR depth and breadth did not differ between the two schedules. Trial participants were enrolled into age subgroups of 18-55, 56-69 and 70-plus years, which contained about 160, 30 and 59 TCR-sequenced participants, respectively. A total of 240 or so trial participants underwent TCR sequencing, of whom more than 200 had received two doses of AZD1222 and around 26 had received two doses of the MenACWY control vaccine. Study-wide conclusions, independent of this receptor: The 56-69-year group was small, and its depth increase did not reach significance, likely because of low power. Epitopes outside the regions mutated in the B.1.351 and B.1.1.7 variants were reportedly recognized by nearly half of the unique spike-specific TCRs. Conclusions about previously exposed vaccinees were limited because only a handful of AZD1222 recipients were SARS-CoV-2 seropositive at baseline. No day 14 peak-response samples were available, so repertoires were characterized only after the peak T cell response. The vaccine-associated CD4 TCRs covered the entire spike protein, and the dominant responses fell in regions 160-218 and 743-854. Participants were mostly white British and included more females than males, and it was suggested by the authors that clonal diversity may have been underestimated. After two AZD1222 doses, both the breadth and the depth of spike-specific TCRs were significantly higher than at day 0 and than in MenACWY recipients.

This specimen's time point label, interpreted: baseline before first vaccination. The vaccinee samples were drawn from two UK trials, COV001 and COV002, one of which was a single-blind randomized controlled phase 2/3 trial testing AZD1222 (ChAdOx1 nCoV-19) in healthy adults. For TCRbeta chain sequencing, PBMC samples were collected from trial participants at day 0 and at day 28 after the second dose. For this clone: Its antigen is unknown. Per-base quality was not reported, and no clone a single base away is much larger than it.

According to the germline V gene, CDR1 reads SGDLS and CDR2 reads YYNGEE. Between the V and J ends, shortened by 3 bases and 0 bases respectively, the junction contains 15 bases. Including cysteine and phenylalanine, the CDR3 has 17 amino acids. Only the CDR3 DNA is retained, 51 bases long and in frame from the first base. The CDR3 regions of human TCRbeta chains were analyzed by immunosequencing. The authors' pipeline ran thus. TCRs in the repertoires were compared against a reference library of SARS-CoV-2-specific TCRs that had been generated with the MIRA antigen-specificity platform. Breadth meant the fraction of unique TCRs that were SARS-CoV-2-associated, whereas depth meant the fraction of total T cells that were SARS-CoV-2-associated. Using the MIRA data, each spike-specific TCR was assigned both to the spike region to which the TCR was reactive and to a CD4 or CD8 class. Log10-transformed breadth and depth values were compared by one-way ANOVA with Sidak's multiple comparisons tests. TCRdb provides this immuneACCESS table in a form limited to in-frame rearrangements. Some clones are lacking; in checked studies, under half of them reflect an unresolved V gene, and why the rest are absent is not known. Clonal size and the V and J genes are those of that table, whereas D and trimming came from the DNA. Recorded for this sample are 130,000 to 150,000 clones; around 93% of them occurred a single time. The ten largest clones represent under 2% of the sample.

This sequence was found in an adult in good health. Sequenced material: peripheral blood, taken on day 0 of AZD1222 vaccination. This chain is built from TRBV9 and TRBJ2-2; the D gene is tentatively TRBD1 or TRBD2, each matching 6 bases. The nucleotides read TGTGCCAGCAGCGAGGGATGGGGGGCTCCGAACACCGGGGAGCTGTTTTTT. It is translated as CASSEGWGAPNTGELFF.